Detailed here is one TCR beta chain. Antigen specificity is unknown. Data came from immunoSEQ multiplex PCR; TCRdb stores just in-frame clones and leaves some out. The data show about 34,000 clones, less than 70% seen once. This entry is derived from a study of STAT5B mutations in CD4+ large granular lymphocyte leukemia. The overall study: Among healthy donors, a particular HLA allele went with more CDR3 'QG' motifs. General study findings and limits: No patients shared main leukemic clonotypes, though about 26% appeared at low frequency elsewhere. Without putative leukemic clones, patient CD4-sorted repertoires remained more clonal than healthy CD4+ repertoires.

This receptor was taken from a human donor in good health. The sample was CD4+ T cells from blood buffy coats.

In DNA form, the CDR3 reads TGTGCCAGCAGTCCCGGGACAGTGATTTACTATGGCTACACCTTC. This codes for CASSPGTVIYYGYTF. The V and J genes are TRBV7-2 and TRBJ1-2, with TRBD1 identical over 7 bases. Germline-derived CDR1 and CDR2 are SGHTA and FQGNSA. The CDR3 has 15 amino acids. J was trimmed by 3 bases and V by 6 bases; bases with no gene match: 10.